These 13 T cell receptor beta chains came from one sample sequenced in a study of cytomegalovirus exposure and HLA in healthy donors. Assay used: immunoSEQ multiplex PCR; TCRdb lists only in-frame clones, some missing. Counted here are 120,000 or so clones, roughly 90% occurring once; the ten biggest clones make up approximately 1.5%. The sequenced material came from PBMCs. The receptors here all came from a man aged 30 to 39 in good health and CMV-seronegative.

Only one count was recorded for this clone. The rearrangement links TRBV6-5 to TRBJ2-3; no definite D call. The V end was cut by 0 bases, the J end by 7 bases, with 8 bases between. CDR1 and CDR2 from the germline V gene are MNHEY and SVGAGI. CDR3 length equals 13 residues. This chain's CDR3 is CASSYSHTNTQYF. The DNA for the CDR3 is TGTGCCAGCAGTTACTCCCACACCAATACGCAGTATTTT.

The rearrangement links TRBV11-2 to TRBJ2-5, with a possible D match to TRBD2 (6 bases). The length of the CDR3 is 15 residues. Between the trimmed V and J ends, which lost 3 bases and 4 bases, there was a span of 15 bases. Germline V CDR1 and CDR2: SGHAT, FQNNGV. Here the CDR3 DNA reads TGTGCCAGCAGCTTTGCGGCGGGACGAGGAGAGACCCAGTACTTC. Protein sequence: CASSFAAGRGETQYF.

The J gene is TRBJ2-1, the V gene TRBV6-4, with TRBD2 identical over 15 bases. V lost 2 bases and J lost 3; bases outside the gene matches: 5. The germline V gene encodes CDR1 MRHNA and CDR2 SNTAGT. This CDR3 comprises 18 residues. For the CDR3, the DNA is TGTGCCAGCAGTGACAAATGGACTAGCGGGAGGGACTACAATGAGCAGTTCTTC. It translates to CASSDKWTSGRDYNEQFF.

V gene TRBV7-9 combines with J gene TRBJ1-2; perhaps TRBD1 as D (5 bases). This CDR3 is 17 amino acids long. The germline CDR1 and CDR2 sequences are SEHNR and FQNEAQ (reference sequence). With 1 base removed from V and 1 base from J, the gap between germline ends came to 16 bases. The CDR3 sequence is CASSLVRGAAINYGYTF. The CDR3, as DNA: TGTGCCAGCAGCTTAGTGCGTGGGGCCGCGATTAACTATGGCTACACCTTC.

The V gene is TRBV4-1, the J gene TRBJ1-1, with D tentatively TRBD1 (6 bases). V gave up 3 bases and J gave up 4 bases, with 12 bases separating them. Germline V gene lookup returns CDR1 MGHRA and CDR2 YSYEKL. CDR3 size: 14 residues. The CDR3 nucleotides are TGCGCCAGCAGCCACACTAGGGGGGGCACTGAAGCTTTCTTT. Translated, it gives CASSHTRGGTEAFF.

This sequence joins TRBV5-6 and TRBJ2-6; D ambiguous. The CDR3 has 15 amino acids. The germline V gene encodes CDR1 SGHDT and CDR2 YYEEEE. The germline V and J ends were trimmed by 4 bases and 0 bases, with 8 bases remaining between them. CDR3 protein: CASSRWSSGANVLTF. DNA for the CDR3: TGTGCCAGCAGCCGGTGGTCCTCTGGGGCCAACGTCCTGACTTTC.

This clone was detected once. The chain couples TRBV6-1 to TRBJ2-7; 9 bases line up with TRBD1. This CDR3 contains 13 residues. Germline CDR1 MNHNS, CDR2 SASEGT. V lost 8 bases to trimming and J lost 5 bases; unmatched junction nucleotides: 7. The CDR3: CASSGTGFHEQYF. The CDR3 DNA sequence: TGTGCCAGCTCCGGGACAGGGTTCCACGAGCAGTACTTC.

CDR3 in DNA: TGTGCCAGCCGTCGGATGGGGCAAGGGCAGACCCAGTACTTC. Translating it yields CASRRMGQGQTQYF. V usage is TRBV6-5 and J usage is TRBJ2-5; TRBD1 is a possible D gene (5 bases). Germline V gives CDR1 MNHEY, CDR2 SVGAGI. The germline V and J ends were trimmed by 8 bases and 6 bases, with 19 bases remaining between them. The CDR3 has 14 amino acids.

In DNA form, the CDR3 reads TGTGCCAGCAGGTATAGCGGGGGGAACTACGAGCAGTACTTC. Its protein product is CASRYSGGNYEQYF. V is TRBV5-8 and J is TRBJ2-7, with 10 bases aligning to TRBD2. The trim removed 5 bases at V and 3 bases at J, leaving 5 bases unmatched. Looked up from germline, CDR1 is SGHTS and CDR2 is YDEGEE. The CDR3 runs to 14 residues.

This chain connects TRBV18 to TRBJ1-1; D is uncertain. The CDR3 totals 15 residues. Per the germline V gene, CDR1 is KGHSH and CDR2 is LQKENI. Trimming took off 3 bases at V and 0 bases at J, with 11 bases between the two ends. The CDR3: CASSPPGVMNTEAFF. The CDR3 nucleotides read TGTGCCAGCTCACCTCCCGGGGTTATGAACACTGAAGCTTTCTTT.

The V call is TRBV7-3, the J call TRBJ2-1; 12 positions match TRBD2. CDR3 size: 15 residues. V was pared by 2 bases and J by 5 bases, with 1 base of the junction left unmatched. The germline CDR1 and CDR2 sequences are SGHTA and FQGTGA. The CDR3 bases are TGTGCCAGCAGCTTAGGACTAGCGGGAAACAATGAGCAGTTCTTC. This translates into CASSLGLAGNNEQFF.

The chain recombines TRBV4-1 with TRBJ2-3; the D gene is possibly TRBD1 (5 bases). CDR1 is MGHRA and CDR2 is YSYEKL in the germline V gene. CDR3 length: 16 residues. The germline V and J ends were trimmed by 0 bases and 2 bases, with 12 bases remaining between them. CDR3 sequence reads: CASSQEMGHLTDTQYF. The CDR3 nucleotides are TGCGCCAGCAGCCAAGAAATGGGGCACCTCACAGATACGCAGTATTTT.

The chain links TRBV19 to TRBJ2-2, with 7 bases aligning to TRBD1. The V gene end was trimmed by 3 bases and the J gene end by 1 base; junction bases not matched to a gene: 5. The CDR3 extends over 16 amino acids. The germline CDR1 and CDR2 sequences are LNHDA and SQIVND (reference sequence). The CDR3 DNA sequence: TGTGCCAGTAGTATTAATACAGGGGTGAACACCGGGGAGCTGTTTTTT. Translation: CASSINTGVNTGELFF.